The rows below give T cell receptor beta chains drawn from one sample of a study of CD8 T cells in ankylosing spondylitis. Via MiXCR, TCRdb re-called the 5' RACE reads, giving one row per CDR3 protein. The profile shows 300,000 to 350,000 distinct CDR3 sequences, roughly 14% of them singletons. Sequencing input: blood, either unsorted or a sorted T cell fraction (not recorded which). These receptors all stem from a male donor with ankylosing spondylitis or in good health (not recorded which). The conserved cysteine and the conserved F or W are not part of the CDR3 here.

J gene: TRBJ2-7; V gene: TRBV18; CDR3 protein: ASSPGQEYEQY
J gene: TRBJ2-7; V gene: TRBV19; CDR3 protein: ASSILGQGEQY
J gene: TRBJ2-7; V gene: TRBV4-2; CDR3 protein: ASSQPDRGEQY
J gene: TRBJ2-3; V gene: TRBV7-9; CDR3 protein: ASSMTSGITDTQY
J gene: TRBJ2-2; V gene: TRBV15; CDR3 protein: ATSRDKGNTGELF
J gene: TRBJ2-7; V gene: TRBV4-1; CDR3 protein: ASSQESSYGYEQY
J gene: TRBJ2-2; V gene: TRBV6-1; CDR3 protein: ASYSFVNGELF
J gene: TRBJ1-1; V gene: TRBV7-9; CDR3 protein: ASSLALGQGKAEAF
J gene: TRBJ1-6; V gene: TRBV29-1; CDR3 protein: SVESVSSNNSPLH
J gene: TRBJ1-1; V gene: TRBV5-1; CDR3 protein: ASSLDAVTTEAF
J gene: TRBJ2-5; V gene: TRBV7-9; CDR3 protein: ASRKETQY
J gene: TRBJ2-1; V gene: TRBV3-1; CDR3 protein: ASSQTSGVQDEQF
J gene: TRBJ1-5; V gene: TRBV12-3/TRBV12-4; CDR3 protein: ASSLDWGQPQH
J gene: TRBJ2-4; V gene: TRBV7-2; CDR3 protein: ASSADRTNIQY
J gene: TRBJ2-5; V gene: TRBV7-4; CDR3 protein: ASSLGLRAGPLKETQY
J gene: TRBJ2-3; V gene: TRBV20-1; CDR3 protein: SAGPRLAGGGLDTQY
J gene: TRBJ2-2; V gene: TRBV29-1; CDR3 protein: SARDRVNPGELF
J gene: TRBJ2-7; V gene: TRBV9; CDR3 protein: ASSVATGAEQY
J gene: TRBJ2-6; V gene: TRBV29-1; CDR3 protein: SVAAGTGAGANVLT
J gene: TRBJ2-2; V gene: TRBV15; CDR3 protein: ATVREGNTGELF
J gene: TRBJ2-7; V gene: TRBV6-5; CDR3 protein: ASSYISGEQY
J gene: TRBJ2-1; V gene: TRBV12-5; CDR3 protein: ASGLYDNEQF
J gene: TRBJ2-7; V gene: TRBV5-1; CDR3 protein: ASSFTGNYEQY
J gene: TRBJ1-5; V gene: TRBV25-1; CDR3 protein: ASSYIGTAQPQH
J gene: TRBJ1-6; V gene: TRBV10-3; CDR3 protein: AITNGADNSPLH
J gene: TRBJ1-5; V gene: TRBV7-2; CDR3 protein: ASSNRVGNQPQH
J gene: TRBJ2-3; V gene: TRBV4-1; CDR3 protein: ASSQDYRREDRTDTQY
J gene: TRBJ1-1; V gene: TRBV20-1; CDR3 protein: SLGGPSTEAF
J gene: TRBJ2-2; V gene: TRBV9; CDR3 protein: ASSVTSGVNTGELF
J gene: TRBJ2-2; V gene: TRBV10-2; CDR3 protein: ASMWPRDRGHNGELF
J gene: TRBJ2-1; V gene: TRBV7-2; CDR3 protein: ASRKGMGDPYNEQF
J gene: TRBJ1-1; V gene: TRBV14; CDR3 protein: ASSPPGRLPMNTEAF
J gene: TRBJ2-2; V gene: TRBV6-1; CDR3 protein: ASRQTDRITGELF
J gene: TRBJ2-2; V gene: TRBV4-2; CDR3 protein: ASSQRRGGGLNTGELF
J gene: TRBJ1-1; V gene: TRBV5-1; CDR3 protein: ASSPQEGLAF
J gene: TRBJ2-3; V gene: TRBV28; CDR3 protein: ASSLPAPATQY